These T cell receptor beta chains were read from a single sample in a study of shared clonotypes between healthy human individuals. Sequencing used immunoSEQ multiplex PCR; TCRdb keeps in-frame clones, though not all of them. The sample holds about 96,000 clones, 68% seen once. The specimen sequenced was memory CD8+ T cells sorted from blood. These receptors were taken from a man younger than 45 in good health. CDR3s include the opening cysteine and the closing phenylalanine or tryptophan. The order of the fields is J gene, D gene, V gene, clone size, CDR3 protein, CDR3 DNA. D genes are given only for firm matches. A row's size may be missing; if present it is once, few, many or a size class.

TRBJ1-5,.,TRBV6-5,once,CASSPRQGFQPQHF,TGTGCCAGCAGTCCAAGGCAGGGTTTTCAGCCCCAGCATTTT
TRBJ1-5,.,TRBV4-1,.,CASSPRFFQPQHF,TGCGCCAGCAGCCCGAGGTTCTTTCAGCCCCAGCATTTT
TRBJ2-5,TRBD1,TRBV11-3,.,CASSRDSQETQYF,TGTGCCAGCAGCCGGGACAGCCAAGAGACCCAGTACTTC
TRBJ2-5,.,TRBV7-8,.,CASSLASSGGQETQYF,TGTGCCAGCAGCTTAGCATCGAGCGGCGGCCAAGAGACCCAGTACTTC
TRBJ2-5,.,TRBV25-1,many,CASSRARGQETQYF,TGTGCCAGCAGTCGGGCAAGGGGCCAAGAGACCCAGTACTTC
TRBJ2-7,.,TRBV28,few,CASRSITYEQYF,TGTGCCAGCAGGTCGATCACCTACGAGCAGTACTTC
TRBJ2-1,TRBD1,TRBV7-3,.,CASSPGDRGIHEQFF,TGTGCCAGCAGCCCTGGGGACAGGGGGATTCATGAGCAGTTCTTC
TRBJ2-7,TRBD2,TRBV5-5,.,CASSFLAGEGSSYEQYF,TGTGCCAGCAGCTTCCTAGCGGGAGAAGGGAGCTCCTACGAGCAGTACTTC
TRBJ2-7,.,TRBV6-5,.,CASSPMGRGEQYF,TGTGCCAGCAGCCCAATGGGCAGGGGCGAGCAGTACTTC
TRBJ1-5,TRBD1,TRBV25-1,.,CASSQGTGDSNQPQHF,TGTGCCAGCTCCCAAGGGACAGGGGATAGCAATCAGCCCCAGCATTTT
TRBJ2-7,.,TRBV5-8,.,CASSFGIMGPDEQYF,TGTGCCAGCAGCTTCGGAATTATGGGGCCTGACGAGCAGTACTTC
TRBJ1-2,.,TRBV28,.,CASIPGGGIGGYTF,TGTGCCAGCATCCCTGGAGGGGGTATAGGCGGCTACACCTTC
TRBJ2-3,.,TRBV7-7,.,CASSSGPSTDTQYF,TGTGCCAGCAGCTCCGGGCCAAGCACAGATACGCAGTATTTT
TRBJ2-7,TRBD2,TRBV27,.,CASSPRGGWAYEQYF,TGTGCCAGCAGTCCGCGGGGGGGGTGGGCCTACGAGCAGTACTTC
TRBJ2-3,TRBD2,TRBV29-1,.,CSVDTSGSLTDTQYF,TGCAGCGTCGATACTAGCGGGAGCCTCACAGATACGCAGTATTTT
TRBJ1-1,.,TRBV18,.,CASSQIAFGASTEAFF,TGTGCCAGCTCACAGATTGCCTTCGGGGCGAGCACTGAAGCTTTCTTT
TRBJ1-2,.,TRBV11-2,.,CASSLDLGGVYGYTF,TGTGCCAGCAGCTTAGATCTTGGAGGAGTCTATGGCTACACCTTC
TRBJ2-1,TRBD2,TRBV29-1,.,CSVVSGYEQFF,TGCAGCGTTGTTAGCGGGTATGAGCAGTTCTTC
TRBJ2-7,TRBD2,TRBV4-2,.,CASSQGLAGREQYF,TGTGCCAGCAGCCAAGGCCTAGCGGGAAGGGAGCAGTACTTC
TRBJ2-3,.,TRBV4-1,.,CASSQDIGNTQYF,TGCGCCAGCAGCCAAGATATAGGTAATACGCAGTATTTT
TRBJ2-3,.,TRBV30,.,CAWSVRWEATDTQYF,TGTGCCTGGAGTGTAAGGTGGGAGGCCACAGATACGCAGTATTTT
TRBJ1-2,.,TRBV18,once,CASSPGGKNGYTF,TGTGCCAGCTCACCAGGCGGGAAGAATGGCTACACCTTC
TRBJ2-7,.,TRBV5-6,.,CASSLAGQGYEQYF,TGTGCCAGCAGCTTGGCGGGCCAGGGCTACGAGCAGTACTTC
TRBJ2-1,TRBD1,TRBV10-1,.,CASSEEGSGGLYNEQFF,TGCGCCAGCAGTGAGGAAGGCTCAGGGGGTCTCTACAATGAGCAGTTCTTC
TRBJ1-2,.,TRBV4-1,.,CASSQEPQPGGGYGYTF,TGCGCCAGCAGCCAAGAGCCCCAGCCCGGGGGTGGCTATGGCTACACCTTC
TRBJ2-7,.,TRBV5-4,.,CASSPFSGHYEQYF,TGTGCCAGCAGCCCATTTAGCGGCCACTACGAGCAGTACTTC
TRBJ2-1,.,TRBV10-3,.,CAITPRVGNEQFF,TGTGCCATCACTCCACGTGTGGGCAATGAGCAGTTCTTC
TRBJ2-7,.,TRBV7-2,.,CASSLWVSYEQYF,TGTGCCAGCAGCTTATGGGTCTCCTACGAGCAGTACTTC
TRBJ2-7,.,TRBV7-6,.,CASSSRIGESSYEQYF,TGTGCCAGCAGCAGCCGGATTGGGGAAAGCTCCTACGAGCAGTACTTC
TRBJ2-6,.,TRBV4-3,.,CASSQGDSSSGANVLTF,TGCGCCAGCAGCCAAGGGGACTCTTCCTCTGGGGCCAACGTCCTGACTTTC
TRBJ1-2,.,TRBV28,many,CAIGRNYGYTF,TGTGCCATCGGTAGAAACTATGGCTACACCTTC
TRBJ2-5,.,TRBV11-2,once,CASSIGSRGSGGETQYF,TGTGCCAGCAGCATCGGAAGCAGGGGGAGTGGAGGGGAGACCCAGTACTTC
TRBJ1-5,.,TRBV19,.,CASGDTSNQPQHF,TGTGCCAGTGGGGACACTAGCAATCAGCCCCAGCATTTT
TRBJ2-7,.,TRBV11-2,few,CASSSTSRDNTYEQYF,TGTGCCAGCAGCTCAACCTCCAGGGACAACACCTACGAGCAGTACTTC
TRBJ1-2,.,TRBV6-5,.,CASSYLGYGYTF,TGTGCCAGCAGTTACTTGGGCTATGGCTACACCTTC
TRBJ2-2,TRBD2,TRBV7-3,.,CASSLVGGPGTGELFF,TGTGCCAGCAGCTTGGTGGGAGGGCCGGGAACCGGGGAGCTGTTTTTT
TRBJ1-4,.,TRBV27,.,CASSDENEKLFF,TGTGCCAGCAGTGACGAAAATGAAAAACTGTTTTTT
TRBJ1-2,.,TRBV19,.,CASSIEASRGYTF,TGTGCCAGTAGTATAGAGGCGTCTAGGGGCTACACCTTC
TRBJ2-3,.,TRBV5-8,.,CASSLRLVNGADTQYF,TGTGCCAGCAGCTTGCGGCTAGTTAACGGTGCAGATACGCAGTATTTT
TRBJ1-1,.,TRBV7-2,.,CASSSDRNTEAFF,TGTGCCAGCAGCTCAGACAGGAACACTGAAGCTTTCTTT
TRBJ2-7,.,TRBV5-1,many,CASSLVGTTGSEQYF,TGCGCCAGCAGCTTGGTGGGGACAACGGGCAGCGAGCAGTACTTC
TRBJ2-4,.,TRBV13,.,CASSHTLMRDPRENIQYF,TGTGCCAGCAGCCACACCCTAATGAGGGATCCCCGGGAAAACATTCAGTACTTC
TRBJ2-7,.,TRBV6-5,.,CASSYLGTLEQYF,TGTGCCAGCAGTTACCTGGGCACTCTGGAGCAGTACTTC
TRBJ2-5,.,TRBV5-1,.,CASSLGGPGTWVETQYF,TGCGCCAGCAGCTTGGGGGGGCCGGGGACTTGGGTGGAGACCCAGTACTTC
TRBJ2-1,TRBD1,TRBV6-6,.,CASSPGQYNEQFF,TGTGCCAGCAGCCCGGGACAGTACAATGAGCAGTTCTTC
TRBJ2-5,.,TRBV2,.,CASRTMAPQETQYF,TGTGCCAGCAGGACCATGGCACCTCAAGAGACCCAGTACTTC
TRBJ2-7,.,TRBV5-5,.,CASSLTEITGRSNVEQYF,TGTGCCAGCAGCTTGACGGAGATCACAGGGCGATCGAACGTCGAGCAGTACTTC
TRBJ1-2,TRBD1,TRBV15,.,CATSTRGLYDGYTF,TGTGCCACCAGCACCAGGGGGCTTTACGATGGCTACACCTTC
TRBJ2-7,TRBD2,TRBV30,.,CAWSVGLAGDEQYF,TGTGCCTGGAGTGTTGGACTAGCGGGGGACGAGCAGTACTTC
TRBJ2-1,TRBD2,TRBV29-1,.,CSVVEAGGPGNEQFF,TGCAGCGTAGTCGAGGCGGGAGGGCCCGGCAATGAGCAGTTCTTC
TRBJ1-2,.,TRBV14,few,CASSQAPAFGYTF,TGTGCCAGCAGCCAAGCCCCAGCGTTCGGCTACACCTTC
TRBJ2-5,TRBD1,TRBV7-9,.,CASSQGGTGARETQYF,TGTGCCAGCAGCCAAGGAGGGACAGGGGCCAGGGAGACCCAGTACTTC
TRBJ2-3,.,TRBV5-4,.,CASSLEPASSTDTQYF,TGTGCCAGCAGCTTGGAGCCGGCATCTAGCACAGATACGCAGTATTTT
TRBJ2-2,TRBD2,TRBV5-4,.,CASSLAGGPVGELFF,TGTGCCAGCAGCTTGGCGGGAGGGCCTGTCGGGGAGCTGTTTTTT